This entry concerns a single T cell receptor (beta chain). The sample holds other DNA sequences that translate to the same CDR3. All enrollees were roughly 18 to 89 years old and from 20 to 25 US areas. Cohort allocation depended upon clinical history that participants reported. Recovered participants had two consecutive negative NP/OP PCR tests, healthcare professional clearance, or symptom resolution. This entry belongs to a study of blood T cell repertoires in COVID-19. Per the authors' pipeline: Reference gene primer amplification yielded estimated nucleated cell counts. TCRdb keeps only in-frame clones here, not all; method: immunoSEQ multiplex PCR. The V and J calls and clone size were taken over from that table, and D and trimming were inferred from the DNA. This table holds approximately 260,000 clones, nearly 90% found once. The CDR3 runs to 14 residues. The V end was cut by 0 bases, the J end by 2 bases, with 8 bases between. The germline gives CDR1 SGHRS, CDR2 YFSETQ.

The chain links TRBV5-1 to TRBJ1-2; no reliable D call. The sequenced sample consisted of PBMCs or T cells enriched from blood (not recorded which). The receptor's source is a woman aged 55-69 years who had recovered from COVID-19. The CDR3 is CASSLGQPNYGYTF. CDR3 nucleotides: TGCGCCAGCAGCTTGGGACAACCGAACTATGGCTACACCTTC. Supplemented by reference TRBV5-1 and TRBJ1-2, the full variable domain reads KAGVTQTPRYLIKTRGQQVTLSCSPISGHRSVSWYQQTPGQGLQFLFEYFSETQRNKGNFPGRFSGRQFSNSRSEMNVSTLELGDSALYLCASSLGQPNYGYTFGSGTRLTVV.